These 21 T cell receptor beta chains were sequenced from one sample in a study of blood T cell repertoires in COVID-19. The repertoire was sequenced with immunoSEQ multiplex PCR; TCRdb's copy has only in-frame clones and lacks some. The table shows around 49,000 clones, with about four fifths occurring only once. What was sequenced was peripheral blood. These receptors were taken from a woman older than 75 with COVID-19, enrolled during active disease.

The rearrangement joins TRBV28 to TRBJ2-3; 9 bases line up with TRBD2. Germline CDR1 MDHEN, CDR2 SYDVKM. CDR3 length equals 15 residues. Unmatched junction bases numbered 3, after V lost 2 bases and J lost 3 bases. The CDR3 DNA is TGTGCCAGCAGTTTAGCGGGAGGGATGACAGATACGCAGTATTTT. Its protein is CASSLAGGMTDTQYF.

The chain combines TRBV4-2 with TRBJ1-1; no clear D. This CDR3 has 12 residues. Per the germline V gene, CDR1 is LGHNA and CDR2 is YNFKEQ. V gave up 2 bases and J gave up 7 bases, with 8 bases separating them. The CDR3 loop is CASSQMSSEAFF. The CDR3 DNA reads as TGTGCCAGCAGCCAAATGTCGAGTGAAGCTTTCTTT.

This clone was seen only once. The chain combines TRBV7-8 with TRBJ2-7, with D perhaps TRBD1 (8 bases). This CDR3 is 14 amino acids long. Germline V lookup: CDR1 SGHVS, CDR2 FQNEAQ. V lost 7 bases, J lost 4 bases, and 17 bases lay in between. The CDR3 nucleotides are TGTGCCAGCACCAAACAGGGGGGGTTTTACGAGCAGTACTTC. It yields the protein CASTKQGGFYEQYF. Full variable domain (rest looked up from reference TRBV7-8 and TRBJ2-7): GAGVSQSPRYKVAKRGQDVALRCDPISGHVSLFWYQQALGQGPEFLTYFQNEAQLDKSGLPSDRFFAERPEGSVSTLKIQRTQQEDSAVYLCASTKQGGFYEQYFGPGTRLTVT.

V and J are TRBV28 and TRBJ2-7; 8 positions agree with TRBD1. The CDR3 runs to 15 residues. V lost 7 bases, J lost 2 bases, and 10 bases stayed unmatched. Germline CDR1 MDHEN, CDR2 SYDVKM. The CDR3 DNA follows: TGTGCCAGCACCTCCCCCGGGACAGGTGCCTACGAGCAGTACTTC. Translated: CASTSPGTGAYEQYF.

The CDR3 sequence is CASSVGLAGGGQETQYF. The CDR3 DNA sequence: TGTGCCAGCAGTGTGGGGCTAGCGGGAGGAGGGCAAGAGACCCAGTACTTC. J is TRBJ2-5 and V is TRBV2, with 11 positions matching TRBD2. CDR3 length equals 17 residues. Germline V gives CDR1 SNHLY, CDR2 FYNNEI. The V and J ends lost 4 bases and 2 bases, in that order; junction bases with no gene match: 9.

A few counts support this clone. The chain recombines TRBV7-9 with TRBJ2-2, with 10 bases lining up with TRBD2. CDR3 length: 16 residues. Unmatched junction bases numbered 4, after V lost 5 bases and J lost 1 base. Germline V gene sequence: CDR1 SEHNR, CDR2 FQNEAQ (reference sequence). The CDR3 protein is CASSTRLAGNTGELFF. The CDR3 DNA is TGTGCCAGCAGCACCCGACTAGCGGGGAACACCGGGGAGCTGTTTTTT.

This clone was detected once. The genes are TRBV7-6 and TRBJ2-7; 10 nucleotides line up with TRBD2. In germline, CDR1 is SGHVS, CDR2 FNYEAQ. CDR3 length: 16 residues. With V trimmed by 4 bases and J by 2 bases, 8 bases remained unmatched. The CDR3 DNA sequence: TGTGCCAGCAGCTCTAGCGGGAGAGGAGGGGCCTACGAGCAGTACTTC. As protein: CASSSSGRGGAYEQYF. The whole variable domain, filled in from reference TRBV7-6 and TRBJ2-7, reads GAGVSQSPRYKVTKRGQDVALRCDPISGHVSLYWYRQALGQGPEFLTYFNYEAQQDKSGLPNDRFSAERPEGSISTLTIQRTEQRDSAMYRCASSSSGRGGAYEQYFGPGTRLTVT.

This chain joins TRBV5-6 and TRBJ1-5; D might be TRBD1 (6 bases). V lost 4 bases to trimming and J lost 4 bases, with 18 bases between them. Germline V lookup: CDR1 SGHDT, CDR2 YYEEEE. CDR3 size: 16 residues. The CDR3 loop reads CASSPGGRGRNQPQHF. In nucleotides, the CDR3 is TGTGCCAGCAGCCCCGGGGGGCGGGGCAGGAATCAGCCCCAGCATTTT.

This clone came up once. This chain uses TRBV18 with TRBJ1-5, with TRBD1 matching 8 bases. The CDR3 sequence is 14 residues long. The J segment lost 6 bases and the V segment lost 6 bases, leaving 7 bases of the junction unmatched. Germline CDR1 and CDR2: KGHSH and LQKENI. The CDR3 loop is CASSQGQGGQPQHF. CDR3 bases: TGTGCCAGCTCTCAAGGACAGGGAGGTCAGCCCCAGCATTTT.

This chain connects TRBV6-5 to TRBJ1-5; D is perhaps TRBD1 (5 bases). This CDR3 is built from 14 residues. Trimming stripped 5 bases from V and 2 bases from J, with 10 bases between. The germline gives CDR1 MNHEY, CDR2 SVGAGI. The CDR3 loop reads CASSSQGGNQPQHF. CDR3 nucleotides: TGTGCCAGCAGTAGCCAGGGTGGCAATCAGCCCCAGCATTTT.

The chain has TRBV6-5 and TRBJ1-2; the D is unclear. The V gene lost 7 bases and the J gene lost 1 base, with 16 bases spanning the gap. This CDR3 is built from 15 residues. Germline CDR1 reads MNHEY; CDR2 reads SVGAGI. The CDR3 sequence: CASIPGYGYNYGYTF. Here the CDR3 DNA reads TGTGCCAGCATCCCCGGGTACGGTTATAACTATGGCTACACCTTC.

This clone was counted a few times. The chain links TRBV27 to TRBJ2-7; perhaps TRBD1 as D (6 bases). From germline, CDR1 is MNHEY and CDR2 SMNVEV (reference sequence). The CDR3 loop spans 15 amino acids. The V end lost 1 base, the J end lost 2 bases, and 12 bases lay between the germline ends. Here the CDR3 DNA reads TGTGCCAGCAGTTTATTAGGGACAAGAACCTACGAGCAGTACTTC. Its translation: CASSLLGTRTYEQYF.

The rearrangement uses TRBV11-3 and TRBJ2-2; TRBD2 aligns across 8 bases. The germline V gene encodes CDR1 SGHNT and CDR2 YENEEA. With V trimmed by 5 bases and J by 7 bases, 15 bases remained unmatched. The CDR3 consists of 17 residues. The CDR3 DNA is TGTGCCAGCAGCCACGTCTGGGGGGGACTAGATGGCGGGGAGCTGTTTTTT. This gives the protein CASSHVWGGLDGGELFF.

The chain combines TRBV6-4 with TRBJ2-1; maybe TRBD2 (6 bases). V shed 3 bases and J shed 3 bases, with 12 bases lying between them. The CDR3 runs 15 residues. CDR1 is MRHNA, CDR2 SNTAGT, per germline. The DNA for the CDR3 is TGTGCCAGCAGTGAATTCACGGGAGACTACAATGAGCAGTTCTTC. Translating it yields CASSEFTGDYNEQFF.

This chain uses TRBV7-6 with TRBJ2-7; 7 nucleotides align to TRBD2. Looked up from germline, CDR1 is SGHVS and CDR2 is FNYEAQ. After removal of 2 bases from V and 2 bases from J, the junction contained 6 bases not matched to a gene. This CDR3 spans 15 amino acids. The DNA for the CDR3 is TGTGCCAGCAGCTTAAAGGCGGGAGCTACCTACGAGCAGTACTTC. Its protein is CASSLKAGATYEQYF.

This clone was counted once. Here the CDR3 reads CASREPGLAGATQYF. The CDR3 nucleotides read TGTGCCAGCAGGGAACCGGGACTAGCGGGAGCTACCCAGTACTTC. The rearrangement joins TRBV7-8 to TRBJ2-5; 14 bases match TRBD2. V trimming: 6 bases; J trimming: 8 bases; junction bases outside the gene matches: 8. The length of the CDR3 is 15 residues. Per the germline V gene, CDR1 is SGHVS and CDR2 is FQNEAQ.

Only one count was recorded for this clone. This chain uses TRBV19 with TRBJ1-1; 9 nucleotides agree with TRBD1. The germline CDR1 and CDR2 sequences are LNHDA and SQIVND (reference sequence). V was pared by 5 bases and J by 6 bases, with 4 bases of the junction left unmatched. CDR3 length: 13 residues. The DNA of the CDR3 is TGTGCCAGTAGTGACAGGGGGGCCCCTGAAGCTTTCTTT. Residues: CASSDRGAPEAFF.

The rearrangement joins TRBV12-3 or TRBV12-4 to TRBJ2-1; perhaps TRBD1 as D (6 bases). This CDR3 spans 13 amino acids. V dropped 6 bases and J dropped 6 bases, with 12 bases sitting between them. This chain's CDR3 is CASSEQGFNEQFF. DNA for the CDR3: TGTGCCAGCAGCGAACAGGGTTTCAATGAGCAGTTCTTC.

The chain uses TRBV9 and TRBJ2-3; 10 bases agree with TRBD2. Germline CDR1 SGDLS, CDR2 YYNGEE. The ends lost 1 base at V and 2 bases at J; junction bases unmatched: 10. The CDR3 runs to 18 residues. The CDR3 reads CASSVKPGTSVDTDTQYF. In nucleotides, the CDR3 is TGTGCCAGCAGCGTAAAACCCGGGACTAGCGTAGACACAGATACGCAGTATTTT.

CDR3 residues: CASSLGGASAYEQYF. For the CDR3, the DNA is TGTGCCAGCAGCTTGGGGGGCGCGAGTGCCTACGAGCAGTACTTC. The genes are TRBV5-4 and TRBJ2-7; possible D gene TRBD1, 5 bases. The CDR3 loop spans 15 amino acids. The ends were cut back, 0 bases at V and 2 bases at J, with 12 bases in the middle. Per the germline V gene, CDR1 is SGHNT and CDR2 is YYREEE (reference sequence).

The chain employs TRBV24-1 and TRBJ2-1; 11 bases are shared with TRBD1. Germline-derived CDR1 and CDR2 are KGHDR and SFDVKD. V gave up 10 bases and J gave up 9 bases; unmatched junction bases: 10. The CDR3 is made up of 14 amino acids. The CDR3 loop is CATRGQGAGGEQFF. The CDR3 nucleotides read TGTGCCACGAGAGGACAGGGGGCGGGGGGTGAGCAGTTCTTC.